These 26 T cell receptor beta chains were sequenced from one sample in a study of T cell responses to AZD1222 COVID-19 vaccine. Sequencing was performed with immunoSEQ multiplex PCR; in TCRdb, only in-frame clones are kept and a portion is missing. The sample yields tens of thousands of clones, approximately 91% seen once. Sequenced material: peripheral blood, taken on day 0 of AZD1222 vaccination. The receptors shown here come from an adult in good health.

This sequence joins TRBV7-2 and TRBJ2-1; D is unclear. Germline V CDR1 and CDR2: SGHTA, FQGNSA. V dropped 5 bases and J dropped 12 bases, with 14 bases sitting between them. The CDR3 spans 12 residues. CDR3 sequence (DNA): TGTGCCAGCAGCCCCCAAGAGTCCCGGCAGTTCTTC. Translation: CASSPQESRQFF.

The rearrangement uses TRBV9 and TRBJ2-3, with 9 bases lining up with TRBD2. The ends lost 3 bases at V and 4 bases at J; junction bases unmatched: 9. The CDR3 runs to 16 residues. The germline V gene has CDR1 SGDLS and CDR2 YYNGEE. CDR3 in amino acids: CASSAVLRGGADTQYF. The CDR3 DNA follows: TGTGCCAGCAGCGCCGTGCTGCGGGGGGGAGCAGATACGCAGTATTTT.

This chain uses TRBV19 with TRBJ2-7; perhaps TRBD1 as D (5 bases). Germline V gene sequence: CDR1 LNHDA, CDR2 SQIVND (reference sequence). The length of the CDR3 is 14 residues. The V and J ends lost 6 bases and 3 bases respectively, with 15 bases between them. The CDR3 sequence is CASRQSRGVYEQYF. CDR3 DNA: TGTGCCAGTAGGCAAAGTAGGGGTGTCTACGAGCAGTACTTC.

This clone appeared a single time. The chain links TRBV10-3 to TRBJ2-5, with 8 bases matching TRBD1. Germline-derived CDR1 and CDR2 are ENHRY and SYGVKD. J was trimmed by 2 bases and V by 8 bases; bases with no gene match: 1. The CDR3 consists of 12 residues. The DNA for the CDR3 is TGTGCCATCCGGACAGGGCAAGAGACCCAGTACTTC. Translation: CAIRTGQETQYF.

The rearrangement joins TRBV6-5 to TRBJ2-2, with a possible D match to TRBD1 (6 bases). The germline V gene encodes CDR1 MNHEY and CDR2 SVGAGI. Trimming removed 6 bases from V and 6 bases from J, with 14 bases in between. The CDR3 spans 14 residues. CDR3 bases: TGTGCCAGCAGCCAAAACAGGGATCCCGGGGAGCTGTTTTTT. Protein: CASSQNRDPGELFF.

CDR3 protein: CASSRDRANSPLHF. The CDR3 DNA reads TGTGCCAGCAGCCGGGACAGGGCGAATTCACCCCTCCACTTT. V is TRBV7-9 and J is TRBJ1-6; 9 bases are shared with TRBD1. This CDR3 is built from 14 residues. V was clipped by 5 bases and J by 7 bases; unmatched bases: 3. From germline, CDR1 is SEHNR and CDR2 FQNEAQ (reference sequence).

This clone was found once. The chain couples TRBV7-3 to TRBJ1-1; perhaps TRBD1 as D (6 bases). The CDR3 loop spans 14 amino acids. Germline CDR1 reads SGHTA; CDR2 reads FQGTGA. With 5 bases removed from V and 6 bases from J, the gap between germline ends came to 16 bases. The CDR3 protein is CASSPVDRGAEAFF. The CDR3 nucleotides read TGTGCCAGCAGCCCGGTCGATAGGGGGGCTGAAGCTTTCTTT.

This chain connects TRBV28 to TRBJ2-3, with D perhaps matching TRBD2 (5 bases). The CDR3 extends over 14 amino acids. Germline V lookup: CDR1 MDHEN, CDR2 SYDVKM. The V end was cut by 4 bases, the J end by 8 bases, with 16 bases between. CDR3 loop: CASSSPNTRRTQYF. CDR3 nucleotides: TGTGCCAGCAGTTCACCTAATACTAGACGTACGCAGTATTTT.

V usage is TRBV6-5 and J usage is TRBJ2-1, with 7 nucleotides matching TRBD2. This CDR3 comprises 13 residues. After removal of 6 bases from V and 9 bases from J, the junction contained 8 bases not matched to a gene. Germline CDR1 and CDR2: MNHEY and SVGAGI. CDR3 amino acids: CASRGEGRGEQFF. The CDR3 DNA reads as TGTGCCAGCAGGGGGGAGGGGCGCGGTGAGCAGTTCTTC.

The rearrangement uses TRBV6-1 and TRBJ1-6; maybe TRBD1 (5 bases). From germline, CDR1 is MNHNS and CDR2 SASEGT. Trimming removed 0 bases at V and 9 bases at J, with 9 bases between. This CDR3 comprises 14 residues. CDR3 bases: TGTGCCAGCAGTGAAGCGGCGGGGCGTTCACCCCTCCACTTT. Translation: CASSEAAGRSPLHF.

The chain links TRBV27 to TRBJ1-3; D perhaps matches TRBD1 (5 bases). Germline CDR1 is MNHEY and CDR2 is SMNVEV (reference sequence). V was trimmed by 8 bases and J by 1 base, leaving 12 bases between them. This CDR3 has 14 residues. The CDR3 DNA reads as TGTGCCAGCGGTCCGGGGGGTTCTGGAAACACCATATATTTT. Translating gives CASGPGGSGNTIYF.

The chain couples TRBV7-2 to TRBJ1-2; 7 bases line up with TRBD1. CDR3 length equals 14 residues. V gave up 8 bases and J gave up 8 bases; unmatched junction bases: 14. Germline loops: CDR1 SGHTA, CDR2 FQGNSA. CDR3 DNA sequence: TGTGCCAGCGCTCTAAGCCGACAGGGCGGCGGCTACACCTTC. Its translation: CASALSRQGGGYTF. The whole variable domain, filled in from reference TRBV7-2 and TRBJ1-2, reads GAGVSQSPSNKVTEKGKDVELRCDPISGHTALYWYRQSLGQGLEFLIYFQGNSAPDKSGLPSDRFSAERTGGSVSTLTIQRTQQEDSAVYLCASALSRQGGGYTFGSGTRLTVV.

The chain recombines TRBV5-1 with TRBJ1-4, with 8 bases identical to TRBD1. The CDR3 length is 15 residues. Germline V gene data show CDR1 as SGHRS and CDR2 as YFSETQ. Unmatched junction bases numbered 6, after V lost 2 bases and J lost 6 bases. The CDR3 DNA follows: TGCGCCAGCAGCTTAGGCGGGACAGGCGATGAAAAACTGTTTTTT. The encoded protein is CASSLGGTGDEKLFF.

The V and J genes are TRBV19 and TRBJ1-1; D remains unclear. The germline V and J ends were trimmed by 9 bases and 0 bases, with 17 bases remaining between them. The CDR3 has 15 amino acids. CDR1 LNHDA and CDR2 SQIVND come from the germline V gene (reference sequence). The CDR3 bases are TGTGCCAGCAAATGGGGAGGGCTTATGAACACTGAAGCTTTCTTT. Its translation is CASKWGGLMNTEAFF.

As DNA, the CDR3 is TGTGCCAGCAGTTTGGGGGGGGGCACCGGGGAGCTGTTTTTT. The encoded protein is CASSLGGGTGELFF. The chain uses TRBV6-5 and TRBJ2-2; TRBD2 matches at 7 bases. The ends lost 4 bases at V and 4 bases at J; junction bases unmatched: 3. Germline assignment: CDR1 MNHEY and CDR2 SVGAGI. The CDR3 is made up of 14 amino acids.

This chain connects TRBV7-2 to TRBJ1-1; D is unresolved. The length of the CDR3 is 13 residues. Germline V gene data show CDR1 as SGHTA and CDR2 as FQGNSA. Trimming pared 4 bases from V and 2 bases from J, leaving 8 bases between. CDR3 sequence: CASSSDDNTEAFF. The DNA for the CDR3 is TGTGCCAGCAGCTCAGACGACAACACTGAAGCTTTCTTT.

The chain recombines TRBV5-1 with TRBJ1-2; no reliable D call. This CDR3 is 15 amino acids long. The V gene's germline CDR1 is SGHRS and CDR2 YFSETQ. The V and J ends lost 6 bases and 3 bases respectively, with 18 bases between them. CDR3 coding DNA: TGCGCCAGCAACCCAACGGCGGGGTCGGACTATGGCTACACCTTC. Its translation: CASNPTAGSDYGYTF.

The chain is built from TRBV12-3 or TRBV12-4 and TRBJ1-2, with D perhaps TRBD1 (6 bases). Trimming removed 3 bases at V and 8 bases at J, with 13 bases between. This CDR3 has 13 amino acids. The CDR3, as DNA: TGTGCCAGCAGTTTGGAGGGGGTTGTCGGCTACACCTTC. This sequence encodes CASSLEGVVGYTF.

This clone occurred once. The chain is built from TRBV30 and TRBJ2-7, with D maybe TRBD1 (5 bases). This CDR3 spans 14 amino acids. V lost 3 bases and J 6 bases, leaving 18 bases between the germline ends. Germline values: CDR1 GTSNPN, CDR2 SVGIG (reference sequence). CDR3 nucleotides: TGTGCCTGGAGCCCAGGGTGGGAAGGCTCCGAGCAGTACTTC. Translating it yields CAWSPGWEGSEQYF.

The rearrangement links TRBV7-6 to TRBJ2-2; D unresolved. Trimming removed 2 bases at V and 9 bases at J, with 4 bases between. Germline V gene lookup returns CDR1 SGHVS and CDR2 FNYEAQ. CDR3 length: 11 residues. The CDR3 protein is CASSLSRELFF. The DNA for the CDR3 is TGTGCCAGCAGCTTATCCCGGGAGCTGTTTTTT.

This clone has a single count. CDR3 in amino acids: CASIRGGANTGELFF. The CDR3 DNA is TGTGCCAGCATCAGGGGCGGCGCGAACACCGGGGAGCTGTTTTTT. J is TRBJ2-2 and V is TRBV11-1; tentative D call: TRBD1 (6 bases). V was shortened by 7 bases and J by 0 bases, with 12 bases between the two germline ends. The germline V gene encodes CDR1 SGHAT and CDR2 FQDESV (reference sequence). The CDR3 consists of 15 residues.

V usage is TRBV7-9 and J usage is TRBJ1-2; D possibly corresponds to TRBD1 (6 bases). The CDR3 contains 15 residues. Trimming removed 4 bases from V and 2 bases from J, with 14 bases in between. The V gene's germline CDR1 is SEHNR and CDR2 FQNEAQ (reference sequence). The CDR3 protein is CASSSYRDNNYGYTF. CDR3 DNA: TGTGCCAGCAGCTCCTACCGGGACAACAACTATGGCTACACCTTC.

The chain combines TRBV19 with TRBJ1-2; 8 nucleotides align to TRBD1. Germline CDR1 is LNHDA and CDR2 is SQIVND (reference sequence). The V segment lost 8 bases and the J segment 5 bases; nucleotides outside the gene matches: 10. The CDR3 loop spans 14 amino acids. The CDR3 region has the DNA TGTGCCAGTGCCAGGGCAGGGGGCAGTTATGGCTACACCTTC. Protein sequence: CASARAGGSYGYTF.

The rearrangement joins TRBV4-1 to TRBJ1-1; D gene unclear. The CDR3 runs to 15 residues. V lost 0 bases to trimming and J lost 1 base, with 9 bases between them. Germline values: CDR1 MGHRA, CDR2 YSYEKL. CDR3 coding DNA: TGCGCCAGCAGCCAAGAGCCCAGCAGGAACACTGAAGCTTTCTTT. As protein: CASSQEPSRNTEAFF.

The chain recombines TRBV6-4 with TRBJ2-3; TRBD2 might be the D (6 bases). The CDR3 runs 15 residues. V shed 3 bases and J shed 4 bases, with 14 bases lying between them. Germline V CDR1 and CDR2: MRHNA, SNTAGT. CDR3 sequence (DNA): TGTGCCAGCAGTGAAATCATGGGGGGACCAGATACGCAGTATTTT. This codes for CASSEIMGGPDTQYF.

A single count supports this clone. The rearrangement links TRBV6-5 to TRBJ2-7, with 7 bases matching TRBD1. CDR1 and CDR2 from the germline V gene are MNHEY and SVGAGI. The CDR3 totals 12 residues. The ends lost 5 bases at V and 3 bases at J; junction bases unmatched: 1. CDR3 protein: CASSRDSYEQYF. CDR3 nucleotide sequence: TGTGCCAGCAGTCGGGACAGCTACGAGCAGTACTTC.